Each of the 2 T cell receptor beta chains below was sequenced from the same sample in a study of PD-1 blockade in classical Hodgkin lymphoma (TCRdb year 2020). The intended sense of this specimen's time point label: cycle 2 day 1 (C2D1) of nivolumab. Every trial patient had relapsed following autologous stem cell transplantation, and prior brentuximab vedotin exposure was what differed among cohorts A, B and C. Receptor libraries were prepared by the immunoSEQ multiplex PCR assay. What TCRdb holds here is the immuneACCESS table cut down to in-frame rearrangements. Part of the clones is not present; checked against another copy, under half of the missing clones reflect an unresolved V gene, and the others are unexplained. This sample lists 100,000 or so clones; 75% to 90% were detected once. The top ten clones comprise under 7.5% of the sample. Sequenced material: peripheral blood mononuclear cells (PBMCs), taken before the second cycle of nivolumab. Receptors were obtained from a human donor with classical Hodgkin lymphoma.

This clone is categorized as medium-sized (0.01 to 0.1%). The gene calls are TRBV19 and TRBJ1-1; D ambiguous. Germline assignment: CDR1 LNHDA and CDR2 SQIVND (reference sequence). CDR3 length: 14 residues. Trimming stripped 6 bases from V and 4 bases from J, with 15 bases between. The CDR3, as DNA: TGTGCCAGTAGCCTACTTGGGAGGGTCACTGAAGCTTTCTTT. Its protein is CASSLLGRVTEAFF.

This clone was counted a few times. The chain is built from TRBV13 and TRBJ2-3; TRBD2 agrees at 9 bases. The CDR3 is 14 amino acids. Germline V gene sequence: CDR1 PRHDT, CDR2 FYEKMQ (reference sequence). The V gene end was trimmed by 5 bases and the J gene end by 4 bases; junction bases not matched to a gene: 4. CDR3 sequence reads: CASSIAGAPDTQYF. The CDR3 nucleotides read TGTGCCAGCAGCATAGCGGGGGCTCCAGATACGCAGTATTTT.